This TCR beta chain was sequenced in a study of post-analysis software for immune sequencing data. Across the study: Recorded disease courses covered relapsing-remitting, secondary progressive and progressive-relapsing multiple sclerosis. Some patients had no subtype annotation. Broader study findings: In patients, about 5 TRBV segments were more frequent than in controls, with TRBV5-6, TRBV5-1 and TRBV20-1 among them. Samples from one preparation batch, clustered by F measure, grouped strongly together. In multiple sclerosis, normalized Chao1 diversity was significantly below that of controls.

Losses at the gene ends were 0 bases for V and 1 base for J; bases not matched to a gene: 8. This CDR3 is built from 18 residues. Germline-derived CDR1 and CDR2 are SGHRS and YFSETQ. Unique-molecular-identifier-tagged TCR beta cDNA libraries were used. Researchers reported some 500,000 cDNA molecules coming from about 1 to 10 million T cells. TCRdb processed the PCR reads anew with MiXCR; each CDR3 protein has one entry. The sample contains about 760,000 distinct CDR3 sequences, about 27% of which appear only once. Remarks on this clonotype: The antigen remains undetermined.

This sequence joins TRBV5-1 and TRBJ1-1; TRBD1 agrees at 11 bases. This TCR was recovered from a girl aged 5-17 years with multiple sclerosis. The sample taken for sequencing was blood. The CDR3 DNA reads TGCGCCAGCAGCTTGGCCGGGGACAGGGGGACTAGGAACACTGAAGCTTTCTTT. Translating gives CASSLAGDRGTRNTEAFF.